Listed below are T cell receptor beta chains from one sample, sequenced in a study of blood T cell repertoires in COVID-19. Clones were read by immunoSEQ multiplex PCR, and TCRdb kept only the in-frame ones, dropping some. The sample lists about 160,000 clones, about 80% occurring once. Sequencing was done on a sample of peripheral blood. These receptors came from a woman aged 40 to 50 with COVID-19, enrolled during active disease. Each CDR3 is given with its conserved first and last residue. Each record gives: D gene, J gene, V gene, clone size, CDR3 DNA, CDR3 protein. A D gene is named only where the DNA matches it firmly. The size of a clone is reported for some rows only, either as once, few or many, or as a class for expanded clones.

TRBD1	TRBJ1-1	TRBV6-5	-	TGTGCCAGCAGTTATGACAGGGTCCGGAACACTGAAGCTTTCTTT	CASSYDRVRNTEAFF
TRBD1	TRBJ1-2	TRBV6-5	-	TGTGCCAGTAACAGGGGGGACTATGGCTACACCTTC	CASNRGDYGYTF
TRBD1	TRBJ1-5	TRBV6-5	-	TGTGCCAGCAGTTACTCGGGACAGATCCCTCAGCCCCAGCATTTT	CASSYSGQIPQPQHF
-	TRBJ1-1	TRBV29-1	-	TGCAGCGTTGGAGATGGAAGGGGCGCTGAAGCTTTCTTT	CSVGDGRGAEAFF
TRBD1	TRBJ1-1	TRBV3-1/TRBV3-2	-	TGTGCCAGCAGCCAAGTTTTCGGGACAGCGAACACTGAAGCTTTCTTT	CASSQVFGTANTEAFF
TRBD1	TRBJ2-1	TRBV24-1	-	TGTGCCACCAGTGATCCGGGACAGGGGAGCGCTGAGCAGTTCTTC	CATSDPGQGSAEQFF
TRBD2	TRBJ2-1	TRBV15	-	TGTGCCACCAGCAGAGTCGAGGGACTACGTATGGAGCAGTTCTTC	CATSRVEGLRMEQFF
-	TRBJ2-1	TRBV9	-	TGTGCCAGCAGCGTAGTAGGACTCTCCTACAATGAGCAGTTCTTC	CASSVVGLSYNEQFF
-	TRBJ2-7	TRBV7-2	-	TGTGCCAGCAGCTTAGCGGCCCCCTACGAGCAGTACTTC	CASSLAAPYEQYF
TRBD1	TRBJ1-1	TRBV29-1	-	TGCAGCGTTGAAGATCTTGGGACAGGGAATGAGTTCATGAACACTGAAGCTTTCTTT	CSVEDLGTGNEFMNTEAFF
-	TRBJ1-2	TRBV27	-	TGTGCCAGCAGTCCGACAGAGAAACTCCCCTATGGCTACACCTTC	CASSPTEKLPYGYTF
-	TRBJ1-2	TRBV19	-	TGTGCCAGTAGTTCTGGGGGGACGTATGGCTACACCTTC	CASSSGGTYGYTF
-	TRBJ2-3	TRBV7-2	-	TGTGCCAGCAGCCCCTACGGGGAGCTAGCTGATACGCAGTATTTT	CASSPYGELADTQYF
-	TRBJ2-1	TRBV18	once	TGTGCCAGCTCACCCCGGGAGAGCTCCTACAATGAGCAGTTCTTC	CASSPRESSYNEQFF
-	TRBJ2-6	TRBV15	-	TGTGCCACCAGCAGAGAGAATACGCGGGTGTTGGGGGCCAACGTCCTGACTTTC	CATSRENTRVLGANVLTF
-	TRBJ2-5	TRBV5-4	-	TGTGCCAGCAGCTCTACAGAGACCCAGTACTTC	CASSSTETQYF
TRBD1	TRBJ2-7	TRBV6-5	-	TGTGCCAGCAGTCCCGGGACAGGGTCTTCCTACGAGCAGTACTTC	CASSPGTGSSYEQYF
TRBD2	TRBJ2-5	TRBV6-1	-	TGTGCCAGCAGTGATCCTGGGAGCGGGGGGGTACAAGAGACCCAGTACTTC	CASSDPGSGGVQETQYF
TRBD1	TRBJ1-5	TRBV28	few	TGTGCCAGCAGGGATAGGGACAGGAGTTATAGCAATCAGCCCCAGCATTTT	CASRDRDRSYSNQPQHF
TRBD2	TRBJ2-7	TRBV5-4	-	TGTGCCAGCAGACCGGGACTAGCGGGAGTGGATGAGTACGAGCAGTACTTC	CASRPGLAGVDEYEQYF
TRBD1	TRBJ1-5	TRBV11-2	-	TGTGCCAGCAGCCCCGGTCAAGGGGGCGGCCAGCCCCAGCATTTT	CASSPGQGGGQPQHF
-	TRBJ1-2	TRBV27	-	TGTGCCAGCAGTACCCGCCAGCGAGGATTGAACTATGGCTACACCTTC	CASSTRQRGLNYGYTF
-	TRBJ2-5	TRBV6-5	-	TGTGCCAGCAGGAGGGGGGGCACCCAAGAGACCCAGTACTTC	CASRRGGTQETQYF
TRBD1	TRBJ2-1	TRBV24-1	-	TGTGCCACCAGTGATCCGAGGCCGGGACAGGGTTTGAATGAGCAGTTCTTC	CATSDPRPGQGLNEQFF
-	TRBJ2-7	TRBV27	-	TGTGCCAGCAGTTTGAGTCCCTCCTACGAGCAGTACTTC	CASSLSPSYEQYF
-	TRBJ2-4	TRBV14	-	TGTGCCAGCAGCCAAGATATGGGGGGCATTCAGTACTTC	CASSQDMGGIQYF
TRBD1	TRBJ1-2	TRBV9	-	TGTGCCAGCAGCGTAATCCCAGGGGGCTCTAATGGCTACACCTTC	CASSVIPGGSNGYTF
TRBD1	TRBJ1-6	TRBV5-4	-	TGTGCCAGCAGCTTGACAGGGGGCGGGTCACCCCTCCACTTT	CASSLTGGGSPLHF
-	TRBJ2-7	TRBV28	once	TGTGCCAGCAGTTTATTAAGCCACTACGAGCAGTACTTC	CASSLLSHYEQYF
-	TRBJ1-2	TRBV6-5	-	TGTGCCAGCAGGTCAGCTAACTATGGCTACACCTTC	CASRSANYGYTF
TRBD2	TRBJ2-7	TRBV7-9	-	TGTGCCAGCAGCCGAACTAGCGGGAGGTACGAGCAGTACTTC	CASSRTSGRYEQYF
TRBD2	TRBJ2-1	TRBV14	-	TGTGCCAGCAGCTATACTAGCGGGAGTTACCCGTTCTTC	CASSYTSGSYPFF
-	TRBJ1-2	TRBV13	few	TGTGCCAGCAGCTTAGAAGGAGGAGGTCGCCGCTACACCTTC	CASSLEGGGRRYTF
TRBD2	TRBJ2-1	TRBV28	-	TGTGCCAGCAGTTTCTACACAGCTCGCGGGAGTCTTTCGAATGAGCAGTTCTTC	CASSFYTARGSLSNEQFF
TRBD2	TRBJ2-1	TRBV2	-	TGTGCCAGCAGCGGCATAGCGGGAGGTTTTTTTGGGCAGTTCTTC	CASSGIAGGFFGQFF
TRBD2	TRBJ2-7	TRBV18	-	TGTGCCAGCTCCCCGGGACTAGCGGGAGACGAGCAGTACTTC	CASSPGLAGDEQYF
-	TRBJ1-2	TRBV5-6	-	TGTGCCAGCAGCCAGGGACTTCCTGGCTACACCTTC	CASSQGLPGYTF
-	TRBJ2-1	TRBV20-1	-	TGCAGTGCAGTCGGCTACAATGAGCAGTTCTTC	CSAVGYNEQFF
-	TRBJ2-3	TRBV19	-	TGTGCCAGTAGTATACCCACAGGAGGGACTAGCACAGATACGCAGTATTTT	CASSIPTGGTSTDTQYF
-	TRBJ2-3	TRBV7-3	-	TGTGCCAGCAGCTTAACGGGGGGGCCGACAGATACGCAGTATTTT	CASSLTGGPTDTQYF
-	TRBJ2-7	TRBV12-5	-	TGTGCTATAGATTCCCGGGACTCCTTCGCCGATCCCGCTTACGAGCAGTACTTC	CAIDSRDSFADPAYEQYF
TRBD2	TRBJ2-1	TRBV3-1/TRBV3-2	-	TGTGCCAGCAGCCTCTCTAAGGCGGGGGGGCTTGAGCAGTTCTTC	CASSLSKAGGLEQFF
-	TRBJ2-1	TRBV7-3	few	TGTGCCAGCAGCTCAGGGCCGAGCTCCTACAATGAGCAGTTCTTC	CASSSGPSSYNEQFF
-	TRBJ1-5	TRBV27	once	TGTGCCAGCAGTTTATGGGGGCAGAGCAATCAGCCCCAGCATTTT	CASSLWGQSNQPQHF
-	TRBJ1-6	TRBV28	once	TGTGCCAGCATTGAAGGGGGCTCCTATAATTCACCCCTCCACTTT	CASIEGGSYNSPLHF
-	TRBJ2-1	TRBV3-1/TRBV3-2	-	TGTGCCAGCAGGGAAACAGGGTCCTACAATGAGCAGTTCTTC	CASRETGSYNEQFF
-	TRBJ2-2	TRBV9	-	TGTGCCAGCAGCGTTATTCACACCGGGGAGCTGTTTTTT	CASSVIHTGELFF
TRBD1	TRBJ2-5	TRBV29-1	-	TGCAGCGTCCGACAGGGCGAGACCCAGTACTTC	CSVRQGETQYF